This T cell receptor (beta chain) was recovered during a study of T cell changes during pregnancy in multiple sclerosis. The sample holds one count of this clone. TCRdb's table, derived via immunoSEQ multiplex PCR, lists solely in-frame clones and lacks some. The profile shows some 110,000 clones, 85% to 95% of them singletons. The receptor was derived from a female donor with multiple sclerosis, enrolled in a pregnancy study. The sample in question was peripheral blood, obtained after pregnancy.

The CDR3 loop reads CAWNTGREQYF. The CDR3 bases are TGTGCCTGGAATACAGGACGCGAGCAGTACTTC. The V and J genes are TRBV30 and TRBJ2-7; D may be TRBD1 (5 bases). Trimming pared 4 bases from V and 6 bases from J, leaving 10 bases between. The CDR3 loop spans 11 amino acids. CDR1 GTSNPN and CDR2 SVGIG come from the germline V gene (reference sequence).